The rows below give T cell receptor beta chains drawn from one sample of a study of blood T cell repertoires in COVID-19. The protocol was immunoSEQ multiplex PCR, while the TCRdb copy is restricted to in-frame clones and leaves out a portion. The sample yields 150,000 to 200,000 clones, approximately 87% seen once. Sequenced material: peripheral blood. All receptors come from a woman in her late teens or twenties who had recovered from COVID-19. CDR3s include the opening cysteine and the closing phenylalanine or tryptophan. A D gene is named only where the DNA matches it firmly. The listing skips clone size in some rows; elsewhere it reads once, few, many or a size class.

j_call	v_call	d_call	clone_size	cdr3_aa	cdr3_nt
TRBJ2-1	TRBV5-4	TRBD2	many	CASSSSGGSRGSYNEQFF	TGTGCCAGCAGCAGTAGCGGGGGATCACGGGGCTCCTACAATGAGCAGTTCTTC
TRBJ1-1	TRBV19	TRBD1	-	CASSLGQGATEAFF	TGTGCCAGTAGTCTAGGACAGGGGGCGACTGAAGCTTTCTTT
TRBJ1-1	TRBV19	TRBD1	-	CASSIELDRGQIYEAFF	TGTGCCAGTAGTATAGAACTTGACAGGGGGCAAATCTATGAAGCTTTCTTT
TRBJ2-3	TRBV9	TRBD2	-	CASSAPSGGAADTQYF	TGTGCCAGCAGCGCCCCTAGCGGGGGGGCCGCAGATACGCAGTATTTT
TRBJ2-4	TRBV5-1	-	-	CASSLSGLKAKNIQYF	TGCGCCAGCAGCTTGTCAGGCTTGAAGGCCAAAAACATTCAGTACTTC
TRBJ2-7	TRBV7-2	TRBD2	-	CASTLGLAGDEQYF	TGTGCCAGCACCTTGGGACTAGCGGGGGACGAGCAGTACTTC
TRBJ1-1	TRBV27	-	-	CASSPYGGGLKAFF	TGTGCCAGCAGTCCCTATGGGGGGGGTCTCAAAGCTTTCTTT
TRBJ2-2	TRBV19	TRBD1	-	CASRFDRGLGELFF	TGTGCCAGTAGATTCGACAGGGGGTTGGGGGAGCTGTTTTTT
TRBJ2-3	TRBV30	TRBD2	-	CAWRGTSGRYRDTQYF	TGTGCCTGGAGGGGGACTAGCGGGAGATATAGGGATACGCAGTATTTT
TRBJ2-4	TRBV12-2	-	-	CASRLPTGIGLVRNIQYF	TGTGCAAGTCGCTTACCCACAGGGATCGGCCTGGTGAGAAACATTCAGTACTTC
TRBJ2-7	TRBV9	TRBD2	-	CASSIGTSGGYEQYF	TGTGCCAGCAGCATCGGGACTAGCGGGGGGTACGAGCAGTACTTC
TRBJ2-1	TRBV5-1	-	-	CAGREEGEQFF	TGCGCCGGTAGGGAGGAGGGTGAGCAGTTCTTC
TRBJ2-7	TRBV11-2	TRBD2	-	CASSLELAGERYF	TGTGCCAGCAGCTTAGAACTAGCGGGGGAACGGTACTTC